A single sample gave rise to the 2 T cell receptor beta chains below, sequenced in a study of T cells in Graves' hyperthyroidism and ophthalmopathy. RNA transcripts provided the source from which TCR beta CDR3 regions were amplified. TCR CDR3 underwent first-round RT-PCR with the HTBI primer set. TCRdb reprocessed the multiplex PCR reads with MiXCR, giving one entry per CDR3 protein. This table has some 490,000 distinct CDR3 sequences, about 16% appearing once. Sequencing was carried out using blood. The receptors stem from a woman aged 25 to 39 with Graves' ophthalmopathy.

This clonotype was recorded many times. The chain recombines TRBV7-8 with TRBJ1-4; D gene uncertain. The CDR3 runs to 15 residues. Germline CDR1 and CDR2: SGHVS and FQNEAQ. Trimming shortened V by 5 bases and J by 8 bases, and 18 bases separated the two germline ends. The CDR3 loop is CASSPVRLATEKLFF. The CDR3 region has the DNA TGTGCCAGCAGCCCCGTCCGATTAGCAACGGAAAAACTGTTTTTT.

The V gene is TRBV27, the J gene TRBJ2-7, with 9 bases identical to TRBD2. In germline, CDR1 is MNHEY, CDR2 SMNVEV (reference sequence). V dropped 5 bases and J dropped 4; count of bases not matched to a gene: 6. The CDR3 sequence is 14 residues long. The CDR3 DNA follows: TGTGCCAGCAGTCCTCTGACTAGCGGATACGAGCAGTACTTC. Amino acid sequence: CASSPLTSGYEQYF.